Listed below are T cell receptor beta chains from one sample, sequenced in a study of shared clonotypes between healthy human individuals. The protocol was immunoSEQ multiplex PCR, while the TCRdb copy is restricted to in-frame clones and leaves out a portion. This table has 2 million to 2.5 million clones, 92% appearing once. Material for sequencing was naive CD4+ T cells from PBMCs. These receptors were collected from a man aged 18 to 30 in good health. Some clones in this sample may be carry-over from other donors' samples. The CDR3 runs from the conserved cysteine through the conserved F or W. The order of the fields is D gene, J gene, clone size, V gene, CDR3 DNA, CDR3 protein. D genes are given only for firm matches. Size is omitted from some rows. Given values are once, few, many or a class for expanded clones.

D: .
J: TRBJ1-5
size: .
V: TRBV2
DNA: TGTGCCAGCAGTAGGGCCCGACTTGACGGGCAGCCCCAGCATTTT
CDR3: CASSRARLDGQPQHF

D: TRBD2
J: TRBJ2-7
size: .
V: TRBV5-6
DNA: TGTGCCAGCAGCGCCCTGACCCGGACTAGCGGGATTCCCTACGAGCAGTACTTC
CDR3: CASSALTRTSGIPYEQYF

D: .
J: TRBJ2-7
size: .
V: TRBV7-8
DNA: TGTGCCAGCAGCTTAATGGGGGGTCAACTCAACGAGCAGTACTTC
CDR3: CASSLMGGQLNEQYF

D: .
J: TRBJ2-2
size: .
V: TRBV5-4
DNA: TGTGCCAGCAGCCTCCTGGGAGGCACCGGGGAGCTGTTTTTT
CDR3: CASSLLGGTGELFF

D: .
J: TRBJ1-1
size: few
V: TRBV10-3
DNA: TGTGCCATCAGTGACGTATTGAACACTGAAGCTTTCTTT
CDR3: CAISDVLNTEAFF

D: TRBD1
J: TRBJ2-7
size: .
V: TRBV5-1
DNA: TGCGCCAGCAGCCAAACTTGGGACAGGCCCTACGAGCAGTACTTC
CDR3: CASSQTWDRPYEQYF

D: TRBD1
J: TRBJ1-2
size: .
V: TRBV7-8
DNA: TGTGCCAGCAGCTTAGAGGGGGCGGGTCAAGGCTACACCTTC
CDR3: CASSLEGAGQGYTF

D: TRBD1
J: TRBJ2-2
size: .
V: TRBV15
DNA: TGTGCCACCAGCAGAGATTATTTGGGACAGTCAGCCGGGGAGCTGTTTTTT
CDR3: CATSRDYLGQSAGELFF

D: .
J: TRBJ1-1
size: .
V: TRBV7-3
DNA: TGTGCCAGCAGCCCCACAACGAACACTGAAGCTTTCTTT
CDR3: CASSPTTNTEAFF

D: TRBD1
J: TRBJ2-7
size: .
V: TRBV30
DNA: TGTGCCTGGGACCTGGACAGGGGCGGTTACGAGCAGTACTTC
CDR3: CAWDLDRGGYEQYF

D: .
J: TRBJ2-7
size: .
V: TRBV19
DNA: TGTGCCAGTACCGATCCGGGAGCCTACGAGCAGTACTTC
CDR3: CASTDPGAYEQYF

D: TRBD1
J: TRBJ1-1
size: .
V: TRBV6-5
DNA: TGTGCCAGCAGTCCCGGACAGGGGTTCATTGAAGCTTTCTTT
CDR3: CASSPGQGFIEAFF

D: .
J: TRBJ1-1
size: .
V: TRBV29-1
DNA: TGCAGCGTTGTTCAGTTCCGGAGAGGCACTGAAGCTTTCTTT
CDR3: CSVVQFRRGTEAFF

D: .
J: TRBJ1-1
size: .
V: TRBV14
DNA: TGTGCCAGCAGCCAAGGGATGTGGGGCACTGAAGCTTTCTTT
CDR3: CASSQGMWGTEAFF

D: .
J: TRBJ2-7
size: .
V: TRBV28
DNA: TGTGCCAGCAGTTTTGGGCAGCGCTCCTACGAGCAGTACTTC
CDR3: CASSFGQRSYEQYF

D: .
J: TRBJ2-3
size: once
V: TRBV4-3
DNA: TGCGCCAGCAGCCCCCGGGACCGGGGTACAGATACGCAGTATTTT
CDR3: CASSPRDRGTDTQYF

D: TRBD1
J: TRBJ2-5
size: .
V: TRBV27
DNA: TGTGCCAGCAGTCCACGGGACAGGGGAGGAGAGACCCAGTACTTC
CDR3: CASSPRDRGGETQYF

D: TRBD1
J: TRBJ1-4
size: .
V: TRBV5-1
DNA: TGCGCCAGCAGCTTAACAGGGGGTGATTATGAAAAACTGTTTTTT
CDR3: CASSLTGGDYEKLFF

D: .
J: TRBJ1-1
size: .
V: TRBV28
DNA: TGTGCCAGCACCTGGGGGGCCAAGGTAAACACTGAAGCTTTCTTT
CDR3: CASTWGAKVNTEAFF

D: .
J: TRBJ2-2
size: .
V: TRBV5-1
DNA: TGCGCCAGCAGCTTGGTAGGTGGTACCGGGGAGCTGTTTTTT
CDR3: CASSLVGGTGELFF

D: .
J: TRBJ2-5
size: .
V: TRBV7-8
DNA: TGTGCCAGCAGCTTAGCAAGGGGCGGCACGCAAGAGACCCAGTACTTC
CDR3: CASSLARGGTQETQYF

D: .
J: TRBJ2-7
size: once
V: TRBV19
DNA: TGTGCCAGTACCTCAGGGGGGGAGCAGTACTTC
CDR3: CASTSGGEQYF

D: TRBD1
J: TRBJ1-2
size: .
V: TRBV5-1
DNA: TGCGCCAGCAGCTTTGGGGACAGGGGATCTGGCTACACCTTC
CDR3: CASSFGDRGSGYTF

D: .
J: TRBJ2-2
size: .
V: TRBV27
DNA: TGTGCCAGCAATTTACCCCCAGGGGCAGGCGGGGAGCTGTTTTTT
CDR3: CASNLPPGAGGELFF

D: .
J: TRBJ1-2
size: .
V: TRBV28
DNA: TGTGCCAGCAGTCCCCCCCAGCGAGGCTACACCTTC
CDR3: CASSPPQRGYTF

D: .
J: TRBJ1-1
size: .
V: TRBV5-1
DNA: TGCGCCAGCAGCGGGTCGACAGGCCCGGGCACTGAAGCTTTCTTT
CDR3: CASSGSTGPGTEAFF

D: TRBD1
J: TRBJ2-7
size: .
V: TRBV15
DNA: TGTGCCACCAGCAGAGACGGACAGGGAAGAATCTACGAGCAGTACTTC
CDR3: CATSRDGQGRIYEQYF

D: TRBD1
J: TRBJ1-1
size: .
V: TRBV10-3
DNA: TGTGCCATCAGGGGACAGGTGGTCACTGAAGCTTTCTTT
CDR3: CAIRGQVVTEAFF

D: .
J: TRBJ1-5
size: .
V: TRBV18
DNA: TGTGCCAGCTCAGCCGGGACGGTAAATCAGCCCCAGCATTTT
CDR3: CASSAGTVNQPQHF

D: .
J: TRBJ2-1
size: once
V: TRBV10-1
DNA: TGCGCCAGCAGTGCCCTGGACCGCGCCCATGAGCAGTTCTTC
CDR3: CASSALDRAHEQFF

D: .
J: TRBJ2-3
size: .
V: TRBV9
DNA: TGTGCCAGCAGCGTAGGCGGGCGCAGGAGCACAGATACGCAGTATTTT
CDR3: CASSVGGRRSTDTQYF

D: TRBD2
J: TRBJ2-1
size: .
V: TRBV4-1
DNA: TGCGCCAGCAGCCAAGGAGGACTAGCGGGGACCTACAATGAGCAGTTCTTC
CDR3: CASSQGGLAGTYNEQFF

D: .
J: TRBJ1-4
size: .
V: TRBV7-8
DNA: TGTGCCAGCAGCCAAAGGCGTCGCGGGGTTGTAAATGAAAAACTGTTTTTT
CDR3: CASSQRRRGVVNEKLFF

D: TRBD1
J: TRBJ1-2
size: .
V: TRBV4-1
DNA: TGCGCCAGCAGCCAAAGACAGGGGTATGGCTACACCTTC
CDR3: CASSQRQGYGYTF

D: .
J: TRBJ1-2
size: .
V: TRBV4-1
DNA: TGCGCCAGCAGCACACAGGGAAGGGACTATGGCTACACCTTC
CDR3: CASSTQGRDYGYTF

D: .
J: TRBJ1-3
size: .
V: TRBV30
DNA: TGTGCCTGGAGTATCCAGGGAAACACCATATATTTT
CDR3: CAWSIQGNTIYF

D: .
J: TRBJ2-3
size: .
V: TRBV5-1
DNA: TGCGCCAGCAGCTTAAGACAGGGCACAGATACGCAGTATTTT
CDR3: CASSLRQGTDTQYF

D: TRBD1
J: TRBJ2-3
size: .
V: TRBV4-2
DNA: TGTGCCAGCAGCCCCCAAAGGGGGCTTAAGGACACAGATACGCAGTATTTT
CDR3: CASSPQRGLKDTDTQYF

D: .
J: TRBJ2-3
size: .
V: TRBV28
DNA: TGTGCCAGCAGTTTAAGACGCGAGGCGCAGTATTTT
CDR3: CASSLRREAQYF

D: TRBD2
J: TRBJ2-5
size: .
V: TRBV4-1
DNA: TGCGCCAGCAGAGACTTCCGGTCTAGCGGTAAAGAGACCCAGTACTTC
CDR3: CASRDFRSSGKETQYF

D: .
J: TRBJ1-5
size: .
V: TRBV28
DNA: TGTGCCAGCAGTTTGAATCAGCCTAGCAATCAGCCCCAGCATTTT
CDR3: CASSLNQPSNQPQHF

D: .
J: TRBJ2-6
size: .
V: TRBV19
DNA: TGTGCCAGTGTTGACAGCTCTGGGGCCAACGTCCTGACTTTC
CDR3: CASVDSSGANVLTF

D: TRBD1
J: TRBJ1-2
size: .
V: TRBV11-2
DNA: TGTGCCAGCAGCTTAGACCCCTGGAACAGGGGTGGCTACACCTTC
CDR3: CASSLDPWNRGGYTF

D: .
J: TRBJ1-2
size: once
V: TRBV28
DNA: TGTGCCAGCAGCCAAGTGGGGGGTCGAGGCTACACCTTC
CDR3: CASSQVGGRGYTF

D: .
J: TRBJ2-1
size: .
V: TRBV15
DNA: TGTGCCACCAGCAAGGGCGGAGGGGCGGGCCCCTACAATGAGCAGTTCTTC
CDR3: CATSKGGGAGPYNEQFF

D: TRBD2
J: TRBJ2-1
size: .
V: TRBV19
DNA: TGTGCCAGTAGCCTTAGCGGGAGCTTCCCCAATGAGCAGTTCTTC
CDR3: CASSLSGSFPNEQFF

D: .
J: TRBJ2-1
size: .
V: TRBV7-9
DNA: TGTGCCACCCACCGGGACTCAAGCTCCTACAATGAGCAGTTCTTC
CDR3: CATHRDSSSYNEQFF

D: .
J: TRBJ1-1
size: .
V: TRBV5-1
DNA: TGCGCCAGCAGCGGAGGCGGTGGGGGGACTGAAGCTTTCTTT
CDR3: CASSGGGGGTEAFF

D: .
J: TRBJ1-4
size: .
V: TRBV28
DNA: TGTGCCAGCAGTTTATCAGGGGTTAAGGAAAAACTGTTTTTT
CDR3: CASSLSGVKEKLFF

D: TRBD1
J: TRBJ2-1
size: .
V: TRBV4-3
DNA: TGCGCCAGCAGCCAAGAGGGACAGGGGAGGCCGAACAATGAGCAGTTCTTC
CDR3: CASSQEGQGRPNNEQFF

D: TRBD1
J: TRBJ1-2
size: .
V: TRBV18
DNA: TGTGCCAGCTCACCGGTGACCGCGGACAGGAGAAGACTTTATGGCTACACCTTC
CDR3: CASSPVTADRRRLYGYTF

D: TRBD2
J: TRBJ2-7
size: .
V: TRBV6-1
DNA: TGTGCCAGCAGAAGACTAGCGGGGCCTTACGAGCAGTACTTC
CDR3: CASRRLAGPYEQYF

D: .
J: TRBJ1-4
size: .
V: TRBV15
DNA: TGTGCCACCAGCAGAGATCAAACAGGAAATGAAAAACTGTTTTTT
CDR3: CATSRDQTGNEKLFF

D: .
J: TRBJ2-7
size: .
V: TRBV2
DNA: TGTGCCAGCAGTGAGAGGTCAGGGTTGGGGGAGCAGTACTTC
CDR3: CASSERSGLGEQYF

D: TRBD1
J: TRBJ1-3
size: once
V: TRBV5-4
DNA: TGTGCCAGCAGCCCAGTTCCCCCGACAGGGGGTGGAAACACCATATATTTT
CDR3: CASSPVPPTGGGNTIYF

D: .
J: TRBJ2-2
size: once
V: TRBV6-1
DNA: TGTGCCAGCAGTGAAGGAATTACCGGGGAGCTGTTTTTT
CDR3: CASSEGITGELFF